These 19 T cell receptor beta chains came from one sample sequenced in a study of patients and donors after allogeneic stem cell transplantation. TCRdb called the RT-PCR reads again in MiXCR, with one record for every CDR3 protein. The sample holds 150,000 to 200,000 distinct CDR3 sequences; about 40% are singletons and the top ten take approximately 30%. The sequenced sample consisted of blood, either unsorted or a sorted T cell fraction (not recorded which). These receptors all stem from a human donor who was either an allogeneic HSCT recipient or a stem cell or donor lymphocyte infusion donor (not recorded which). It is not recorded whose cells these are; they may come from a transplant donor.

The rearrangement joins TRBV12-3 or TRBV12-4 to TRBJ1-1; D not resolved. The V gene lost 6 bases and the J gene lost 2 bases, with 10 bases spanning the gap. This CDR3 comprises 13 residues. Written as DNA, the CDR3 is TGTGCCAGCAGCCATAGTTTTAACACTGAAGCTTTCTTT. As protein: CASSHSFNTEAFF.

J is TRBJ1-4 and V is TRBV9; the D is unclear. CDR1 and CDR2 (germline): SGDLS, YYNGEE. The CDR3 covers 13 residues. Deletions cut 3 bases from V and 6 bases from J, with 9 bases between. CDR3 protein: CASSAHIDEKLFF. CDR3 nucleotides: TGTGCCAGCAGCGCCCACATCGATGAAAAACTGTTTTTT.

The chain combines TRBV15 with TRBJ2-5; a weak D match, TRBD1 (6 bases). Germline CDR1 is LNHNV and CDR2 is YYDKDF (reference sequence). This CDR3 has 16 amino acids. The V gene lost 3 bases and the J gene lost 3 bases, with 17 bases spanning the gap. DNA for the CDR3: TGTGCCACCAGCAGCCAACTCCGGGACAAAAAAGAGACCCAGTACTTC. Translating gives CATSSQLRDKKETQYF.

This clonotype was seen a handful of times. The CDR3 loop is CASSEFEGYTEAFF. DNA of the CDR3: TGTGCCAGCAGTGAGTTCGAAGGATACACTGAAGCTTTCTTT. The J gene is TRBJ1-1, the V gene TRBV25-1, with D uncertain. Trimming took 3 bases from V and 3 from J, leaving 11 bases between them. The CDR3 consists of 14 residues. The germline V gene has CDR1 MGHDK and CDR2 SYGVNS.

V is TRBV7-2 and J is TRBJ1-2; no firm D call. Germline CDR1 and CDR2: SGHTA and FQGNSA. This CDR3 spans 14 amino acids. The V end lost 0 bases, the J end lost 3 bases, and 8 bases lay between the germline ends. CDR3 DNA: TGTGCCAGCAGCTTAGCCACAGATTACTATGGCTACACCTTC. Its protein product is CASSLATDYYGYTF.

This clonotype was counted between two and nine times. The rearrangement links TRBV12-3 or TRBV12-4 to TRBJ2-2; unclear D gene. This CDR3 has 14 amino acids. Trimming pared 6 bases from V and 8 bases from J, leaving 16 bases between. The CDR3 is CASSSQAKLGELFF. CDR3 DNA: TGTGCCAGCAGCTCCCAGGCGAAGCTGGGGGAGCTGTTTTTT.

The gene calls are TRBV9 and TRBJ2-7, with 8 bases fitting TRBD2. V trimming: 3 bases; J trimming: 3 bases; junction bases outside the gene matches: 5. The CDR3 totals 14 residues. CDR1 and CDR2 from the germline V gene are SGDLS and YYNGEE. The CDR3 DNA reads TGTGCCAGCAGCGCAGCGGGAGTAGGCTACGAGCAGTACTTC. Translated, it gives CASSAAGVGYEQYF.

This chain links TRBV27 with TRBJ2-7, with 10 bases lining up with TRBD1. The CDR3 extends over 18 amino acids. Germline assignment: CDR1 MNHEY and CDR2 SMNVEV (reference sequence). The trim removed 0 bases at V and 2 bases at J, leaving 10 bases unmatched. The CDR3 DNA is TGTGCCAGCAGTTTATCCTTCCCTGGGGGACAGGGGACCTACGAGCAGTACTTC. Protein sequence: CASSLSFPGGQGTYEQYF.

The rearrangement joins TRBV6-4 to TRBJ2-1, with D possibly being TRBD2 (6 bases). CDR3 length: 15 amino acids. CDR1 and CDR2 from the germline V gene are MRHNA and SNTAGT. Trimming took off 2 bases at V and 8 bases at J, with 16 bases between the two ends. The CDR3 DNA sequence: TGTGCCAGCAGTGACGGGGGACTGGACCTTGATGAGCAGTTCTTC. Translation: CASSDGGLDLDEQFF.

The V call is TRBV20-1, the J call TRBJ2-7; 9 nucleotides align to TRBD2. The ends lost 1 base at V and 3 bases at J; junction bases unmatched: 1. There are 13 residues in the CDR3. Germline V lookup: CDR1 DFQATT, CDR2 SNEGSKA (reference sequence). The CDR3 bases are TGCAGTGCTAGAGTAGCGGGAGTCTACGAGCAGTACTTC. Translating it yields CSARVAGVYEQYF.

There are a few counts of this clonotype. V gene TRBV7-8 combines with J gene TRBJ1-1; D remains ambiguous. This CDR3 has 15 amino acids. From germline, CDR1 is SGHVS and CDR2 FQNEAQ. Trimming removed 2 bases from V and 2 bases from J, with 12 bases in between. Written as DNA, the CDR3 is TGTGCCAGCAGCTTACGACTACGGCTAAACACTGAAGCTTTCTTT. Translation: CASSLRLRLNTEAFF.

The chain combines TRBV6-5 with TRBJ1-1; 8 bases map to TRBD1. V shed 4 bases and J 1 base; nucleotides not matched to a gene: 5. This CDR3 is built from 15 residues. The V gene's germline CDR1 is MNHEY and CDR2 SVGAGI. CDR3 DNA: TGTGCCAGCAGTTTCCAGGGGGCAGGGAACACTGAAGCTTTCTTT. The encoded protein is CASSFQGAGNTEAFF.

CDR3 residues: CASSAFTGTENEKLFF. In DNA, the CDR3 is TGTGCCAGCAGCGCATTTACCGGGACGGAGAATGAAAAACTGTTTTTT. This chain links TRBV7-6 with TRBJ1-4, with D possibly TRBD1 on 5 matching bases. This CDR3 has 16 residues. Germline CDR1 and CDR2: SGHVS and FNYEAQ. Trimming took 5 bases from V and 5 from J, leaving 18 bases between them.

The V call is TRBV27, the J call TRBJ2-3, with a weak D call TRBD2 (5 bases). Trimming shortened V by 2 bases and J by 3 bases, and 15 bases separated the two germline ends. CDR1 and CDR2 (germline): MNHEY, SMNVEV (reference sequence). The length of the CDR3 is 16 residues. CDR3 sequence (DNA): TGTGCCAGCAGTTTACTGGGGTCCCGAGGGACAGATACGCAGTATTTT. This encodes CASSLLGSRGTDTQYF.

About this clonotype: At one end the junction does not follow the germline gene, possibly because of a read error. The chain employs TRBV7-8 and TRBJ2-5; 8 nucleotides match TRBD2. CDR3 length equals 17 residues. Germline CDR1 is SGHVS and CDR2 is FQNEAQ. CDR3 in DNA: TGTGACAGCAGCCCTAGCTTCCCAGGCGGGGGGCAAGAGACCCAGTACTTC. Its protein is CDSSPSFPGGGQETQYF.

V is TRBV11-2 and J is TRBJ2-5; no firm D call. The CDR3 runs 12 residues. V shed 2 bases and J shed 5 bases, with 6 bases lying between them. Germline CDR1 is SGHAT and CDR2 is FQNNGV. The CDR3 reads CASSLLLETQYF. The CDR3 DNA follows: TGTGCCAGCAGCTTACTCCTGGAGACCCAGTACTTC.

The table lists this clonotype with a few counts. J is TRBJ2-7 and V is TRBV2, with a weak D call TRBD2 (5 bases). Trimming pared 3 bases from V and 7 bases from J, leaving 16 bases between. The CDR3 is made up of 14 amino acids. Germline values: CDR1 SNHLY, CDR2 FYNNEI. The CDR3 DNA is TGTGCCAGCAGTGACGGGCCAGCAACGGGAGAGCAGTACTTC. Its translation: CASSDGPATGEQYF.

The chain carries TRBV4-3 and TRBJ1-2; D call uncertain. There are 13 residues in the CDR3. Germline V gene data show CDR1 as LGHNA and CDR2 as YSLEER. V was shortened by 1 base and J by 2 bases, with 5 bases between the two germline ends. This CDR3 reads CASSQAGNYGYTF. CDR3 nucleotide sequence: TGCGCCAGCAGCCAAGCGGGGAACTATGGCTACACCTTC.

This chain links TRBV9 with TRBJ2-7; D not resolved. CDR3 length: 12 amino acids. V gave up 0 bases and J gave up 3 bases, with 4 bases separating them. Germline CDR1 and CDR2: SGDLS and YYNGEE. As DNA, the CDR3 is TGTGCCAGCAGCGTAGGGGGCTACGAGCAGTACTTC. It codes for CASSVGGYEQYF. Filled out from reference TRBV9 and TRBJ2-7, the complete variable domain reads DSGVTQTPKHLITATGQRVTLRCSPRSGDLSVYWYQQSLDQGLQFLIQYYNGEERAKGNILERFSAQQFPDLHSELNLSSLELGDSALYFCASSVGGYEQYFGPGTRLTVT.